This TCR beta chain was documented in a study of blood T cell repertoires in COVID-19 (dated by TCRdb to about 2020). About the investigation overall: Collaborator samples came from the United States, Italy and Spain and covered acute and convalescent phases of COVID-19. Samples were obtained from the ongoing ImmuneRACE study (first 160 participants) and from 1,254 subjects provided by 6 global collaborators. The material from the prospective study consisted of cDNA or gDNA derived from T cells, B-cell-depleted T cells, or PBMCs. A de-identified subject ID, COVID-19 status, age in years and sex were almost always included in the sample metadata. Where available, HLA class I and class II types were taken from metadata supplied by the sample provider and were not determined by assay-based typing. The repertoires were made available in a free public database intended to serve as a resource for research on the immune response to SARS-CoV-2. Deeply sampled blood TCRbeta repertoires from subjects exposed to, actively infected with, or recovered from COVID-19 were included in the dataset.

CDR1 SEHNR and CDR2 FQNEAQ are derived from the germline V gene (reference sequence). The germline V and J ends show losses of 5 bases and 5 bases respectively, and no gene match explains 5 bases of the junction. There are 13 amino acids in the CDR3, from cysteine to phenylalanine inclusive. Solely the CDR3 DNA is kept, with 39 bases framed from the first base. Turning to this clone: It lacks a known antigen. It has no much larger one-base neighbor in the sample; base qualities were not kept.

In the prospective study, participants were 18 to 89 years old, resided in under 30 geographic areas of the United States, and were enrolled through a virtual design. In the prospective study, participants were assigned to cohorts based on the clinical history participants reported in a screening survey and a study questionnaire. Each participant in the prospective study had whole blood, serum and a nasopharyngeal or oropharyngeal swab collected by mobile phlebotomists. Over a roughly two-month period, participants in the prospective study had the option of providing additional blood draws and questionnaires. Before DNA extraction, prospective study blood samples were shipped either frozen or at room temperature. Overall study outcomes, separate from this receptor: Clinical and demographic metadata were provided uncurated, with the amount varying by source and participant.

TCRbeta CDR3 regions were amplified from genomic DNA using the immunoSEQ Assay, a bias-controlled multiplex PCR. As for how the authors treated the data: Nucleated cell counts per sample were estimated from amplification of reference gene primers within the assay. To quantify the absolute abundance of each unique TCRbeta CDR3 rearrangement, sequence reads were collapsed and filtered. For each sample, productive Simpson clonality was calculated by taking the square root of Simpson's diversity index across productive rearrangements. TCRdb retrieved this table from immuneACCESS and kept in-frame rearrangements only. Not all clones are present; in checked studies, unresolved V genes account for under half, and no reason is known for the remainder. V, J and clone size reflect that table, while D and trimming were determined from the DNA. The sample yields some 190,000 clones; 75% to 85% were counted once. The top ten clones comprise about 15% of the sample.

The chain joins TRBV7-9 to TRBJ2-5, and 7 bases in between align with TRBD2. This TCR came from a woman aged 45-59 years with acute COVID-19. Sample: PBMCs or T cells enriched from blood (not recorded which). The CDR3 region reads CASSPGAGETQYF. Here is the DNA: TGTGCCAGCAGCCCTGGAGCGGGGGAGACCCAGTACTTC.